These 9 T cell receptor beta chains originate from one sample sequenced in a study of T cells in Graves' hyperthyroidism and ophthalmopathy. Researchers took RNA transcripts and amplified the TCR beta CDR3 regions from them. First-round RT-PCR targeting the TCR CDR3 was performed with the HTBI primer set. TCRdb independently ran MiXCR on the multiplex PCR reads; one entry per CDR3 protein. Here the sample spans over 450,000 distinct CDR3 sequences, roughly 17% being singletons. The source material was blood. These receptor sequences come from a woman aged 18-29 years with Graves' ophthalmopathy.

The V and J genes are TRBV4-1 and TRBJ2-5, with 7 bases aligning to TRBD1. With V trimmed by 1 base and J by 3 bases, 5 bases remained unmatched. This CDR3 is built from 15 residues. The germline CDR1 and CDR2 sequences are MGHRA and YSYEKL. CDR3 protein: CASSQADRVEETQYF. CDR3 nucleotide sequence: TGCGCCAGCAGCCAAGCAGACAGGGTAGAAGAGACCCAGTACTTC.

There are a few counts of this clonotype. The chain uses TRBV6-2 or TRBV6-3 and TRBJ2-2; D could derive from TRBD1 or TRBD2 (5 bases each). CDR1 MNHEY and CDR2 SVGEGT come from the germline V gene. V lost 8 bases and J 1 base, leaving 17 bases between the germline ends. This CDR3 region has 16 residues. The CDR3 reads CASPLRGAKNTGELFF. CDR3 in DNA: TGTGCCAGCCCCTTAAGGGGAGCCAAGAACACCGGGGAGCTGTTTTTT.

This clonotype was detected only a few times. CDR3 protein: CAWSVEGKARGYTF. The DNA of the CDR3 is TGTGCCTGGAGTGTAGAAGGGAAGGCGAGAGGCTACACCTTC. This chain joins TRBV30 and TRBJ1-2; unclear D gene. This CDR3 is built from 14 residues. Germline V gives CDR1 GTSNPN, CDR2 SVGIG (reference sequence). V was shortened by 0 bases and J by 8 bases, with 16 bases between the two germline ends.

Points on this clonotype: This may be a read error, as it is one base from a much larger clone. This chain connects TRBV10-3 to TRBJ1-1; D is unresolved. Germline V gene lookup returns CDR1 ENHRY and CDR2 SYGVKD. The CDR3 contains 14 residues. In nucleotides, the CDR3 is TGTGCCAACAGTGAGTTCTTGGGGAACACTGAAGCTTTCTTT. Translating it yields CANSEFLGNTEAFF.

At least ten counts were recorded for this clonotype. The J gene is TRBJ2-1, the V gene TRBV6-5; 9 nucleotides agree with TRBD2. Looked up from germline, CDR1 is MNHEY and CDR2 is SVGAGI. The J segment lost 9 bases and the V segment lost 0 bases, leaving 6 bases of the junction unmatched. This CDR3 spans 15 amino acids. CDR3 loop: CASSYSSGRYSEQFF. The CDR3 DNA follows: TGTGCCAGCAGTTACTCTAGCGGGAGATATAGTGAGCAGTTCTTC.

The V and J genes are TRBV2 and TRBJ1-1, with unresolved D. V was clipped by 3 bases and J by 6 bases, with 14 bases between them. The CDR3 totals 14 residues. The germline gives CDR1 SNHLY, CDR2 FYNNEI. CDR3 sequence reads: CASSEQDSGAEAFF. In DNA, the CDR3 is TGTGCCAGCAGTGAGCAGGATTCTGGAGCTGAAGCTTTCTTT. Combining the CDR3 with reference TRBV2 and TRBJ1-1 gives the whole variable domain EPEVTQTPSHQVTQMGQEVILRCVPISNHLYFYWYRQILGQKVEFLVSFYNNEISEKSEIFDDQFSVERPDGSNFTLKIRSTKLEDSAMYFCASSEQDSGAEAFFGQGTRLTVV.

The chain recombines TRBV19 with TRBJ2-3; D gene unclear. Germline V gene data show CDR1 as LNHDA and CDR2 as SQIVND (reference sequence). The CDR3 extends over 13 amino acids. V was trimmed by 3 bases and J by 5 bases, leaving 9 bases between them. The CDR3, as DNA: TGTGCCAGTAGTATCGCACACGGAGATACGCAGTATTTT. This translates into CASSIAHGDTQYF.

This clonotype came up many times. The genes are TRBV18 and TRBJ2-7; D perhaps matches TRBD1 (5 bases). Germline V lookup: CDR1 KGHSH, CDR2 LQKENI. This CDR3 is 14 amino acids long. V lost 3 bases, J lost 6 bases, and 15 bases lay in between. The CDR3 loop reads CASSPHTGAPEQYF. CDR3 in DNA: TGTGCCAGCTCACCGCACACAGGAGCTCCCGAGCAGTACTTC.

The sample holds a few counts of this clonotype. The chain joins TRBV29-1 to TRBJ2-7; D possibly matches TRBD1 or TRBD2 (6 bases each). V dropped 6 bases and J dropped 3 bases, with 21 bases sitting between them. CDR3 size: 15 residues. The germline V gene has CDR1 SQVTM and CDR2 ANQGSEA. The CDR3 here is CSVLNLSGAIYEQYF. The DNA for the CDR3 is TGCAGCGTCCTCAACTTGTCGGGGGCCATCTACGAGCAGTACTTC.